The entry below gives a single T cell receptor beta chain sequence along with its context. Its antigen is undetermined. Produced via immunoSEQ multiplex PCR; TCRdb's table is partial and in-frame only. The sample carries about 20,000 clones, roughly 66% recorded once. The data belong to a study of CD4 T cells in relation to SARS-CoV-2 and coronaviruses. V was cut by 1 base and J by 4 bases, with 7 bases left in between. The CDR3 totals 13 residues. The germline CDR1 and CDR2 sequences are SGHTA and FQGNSA. Before the COVID-19 pandemic, during about 2010-2018, CD4+ T cells were taken from unexposed donors. Isolation of CD4+ T cells took place after less than 11 days in culture.

The receptor comes from a human donor in good health. The sequenced sample was CD4+ T cells from PBMCs, cultured in vitro. This chain joins TRBV7-2 and TRBJ2-5; D not certain. CDR3 in DNA: TGTGCCAGCAGCTTAGGTTTACGAGAGACCCAGTACTTC. Its translation: CASSLGLRETQYF.